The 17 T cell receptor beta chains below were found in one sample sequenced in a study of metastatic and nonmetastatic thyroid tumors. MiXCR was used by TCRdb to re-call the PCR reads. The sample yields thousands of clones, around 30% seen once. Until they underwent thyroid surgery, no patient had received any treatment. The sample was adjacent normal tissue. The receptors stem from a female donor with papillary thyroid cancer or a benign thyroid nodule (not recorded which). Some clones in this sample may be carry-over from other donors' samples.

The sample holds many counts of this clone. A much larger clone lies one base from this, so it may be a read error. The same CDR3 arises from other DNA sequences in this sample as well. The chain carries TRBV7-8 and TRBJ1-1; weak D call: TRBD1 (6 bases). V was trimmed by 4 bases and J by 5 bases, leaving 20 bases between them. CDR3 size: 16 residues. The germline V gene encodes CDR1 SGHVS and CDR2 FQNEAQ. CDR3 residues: CASSSPLGQGRTEAFF. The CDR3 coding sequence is TGTGCCAGCAGCTCCCCCTTGGGTCAGGGGAGAACTGAAGCTTTCTTT.

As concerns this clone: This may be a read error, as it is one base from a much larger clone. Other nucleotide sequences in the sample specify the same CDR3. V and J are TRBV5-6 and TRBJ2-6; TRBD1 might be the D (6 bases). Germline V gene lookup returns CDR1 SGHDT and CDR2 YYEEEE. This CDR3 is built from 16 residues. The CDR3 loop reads CASSQQGLGGANVLTF. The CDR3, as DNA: TGTGCCAGCAGCCAGCAGGGGCTGGGTGGGGCCAACGTCCTTACTTTC.

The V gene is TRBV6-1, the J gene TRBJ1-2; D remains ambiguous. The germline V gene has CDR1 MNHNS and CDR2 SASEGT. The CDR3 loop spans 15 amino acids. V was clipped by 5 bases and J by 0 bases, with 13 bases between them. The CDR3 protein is CASSSRTVANYGYTF. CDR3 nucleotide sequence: TGTGCCAGCAGTTCGCGGACTGTAGCTAACTATGGCTACACCTTC.

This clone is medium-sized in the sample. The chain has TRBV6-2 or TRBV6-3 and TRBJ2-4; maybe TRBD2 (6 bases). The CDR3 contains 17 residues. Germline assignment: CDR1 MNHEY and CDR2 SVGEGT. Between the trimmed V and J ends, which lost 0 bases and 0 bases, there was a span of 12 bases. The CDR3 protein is CASSYSYSGLAKNIQYF. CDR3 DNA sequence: TGTGCCAGCAGTTACTCCTACTCGGGACTAGCCAAAAACATTCAGTACTTC.

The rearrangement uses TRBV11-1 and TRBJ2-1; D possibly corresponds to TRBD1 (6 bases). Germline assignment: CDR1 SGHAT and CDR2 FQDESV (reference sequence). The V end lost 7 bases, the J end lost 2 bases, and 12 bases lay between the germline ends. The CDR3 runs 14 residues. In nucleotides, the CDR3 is TGTGCCAGCAAGCTGACAGGCCCCTACAATGAGCAGTTCTTC. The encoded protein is CASKLTGPYNEQFF.

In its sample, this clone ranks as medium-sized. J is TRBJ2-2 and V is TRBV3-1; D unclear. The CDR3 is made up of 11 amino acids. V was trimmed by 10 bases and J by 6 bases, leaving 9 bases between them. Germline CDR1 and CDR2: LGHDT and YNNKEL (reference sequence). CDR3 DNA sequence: TGTGCCACCTACTGGTCCGGGGAGCTGTTTTTT. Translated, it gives CATYWSGELFF.

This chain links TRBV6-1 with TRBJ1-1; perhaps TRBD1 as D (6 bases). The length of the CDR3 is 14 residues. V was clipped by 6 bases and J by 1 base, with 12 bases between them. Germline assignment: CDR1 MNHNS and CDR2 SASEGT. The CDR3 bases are TGTGCCAGCAGAAACAGGGAGGAGAACACTGAAGCTTTCTTT. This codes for CASRNREENTEAFF.

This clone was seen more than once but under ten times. The CDR3 loop is CATSRLGQGATYEQYF. In DNA form, the CDR3 reads TGTGCCACCAGCAGGCTGGGGCAGGGGGCCACCTACGAGCAGTACTTC. The chain is built from TRBV15 and TRBJ2-7; TRBD1 matches 8 bases. The germline CDR1 and CDR2 sequences are LNHNV and YYDKDF (reference sequence). CDR3 size: 16 residues. The V segment lost 3 bases and the J segment 2 bases; nucleotides outside the gene matches: 9.

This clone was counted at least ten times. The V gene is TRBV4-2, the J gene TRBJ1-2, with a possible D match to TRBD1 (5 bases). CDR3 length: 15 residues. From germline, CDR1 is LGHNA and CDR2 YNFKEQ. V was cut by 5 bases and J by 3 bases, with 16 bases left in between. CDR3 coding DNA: TGTGCCAGCAGCGGTCCCGGGACGCAGGACTATGGCTACACCTTC. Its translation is CASSGPGTQDYGYTF.

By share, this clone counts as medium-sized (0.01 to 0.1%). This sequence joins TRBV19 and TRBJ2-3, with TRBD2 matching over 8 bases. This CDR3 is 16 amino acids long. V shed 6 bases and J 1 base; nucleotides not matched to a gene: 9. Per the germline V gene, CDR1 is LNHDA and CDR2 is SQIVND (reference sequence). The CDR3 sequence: CASSGGGSGGTDTQYF. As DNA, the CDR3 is TGTGCCAGTAGCGGGGGGGGATCAGGGGGCACAGATACGCAGTATTTT. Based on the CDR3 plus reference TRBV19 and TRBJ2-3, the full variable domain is DGGITQSPKYLFRKEGQNVTLSCEQNLNHDAMYWYRQDPGQGLRLIYYSQIVNDFQKGDIAEGYSVSREKKESFPLTVTSAQKNPTAFYLCASSGGGSGGTDTQYFGPGTRLTVL.

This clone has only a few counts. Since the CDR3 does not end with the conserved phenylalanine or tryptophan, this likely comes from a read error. CDR3 amino acids: CASSPGHSSAGELFS. The CDR3 bases are TGTGCCAGCAGCCCGGGTCATTCGTCTGCCGGGGAGCTGTTTTCT. The chain joins TRBV12-3 or TRBV12-4 to TRBJ2-2; D gene uncertain. CDR3 length: 15 residues. The V end was cut by 6 bases, the J end by 6 bases, with 17 bases between.

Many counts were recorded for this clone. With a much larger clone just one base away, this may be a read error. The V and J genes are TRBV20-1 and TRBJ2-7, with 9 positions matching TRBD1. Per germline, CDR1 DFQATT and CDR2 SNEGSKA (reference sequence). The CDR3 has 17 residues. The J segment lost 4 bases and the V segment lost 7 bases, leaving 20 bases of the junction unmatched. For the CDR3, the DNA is TGCAGTGTTAGGGGGGTTGGGAGAGGACAGGGGATTTACGAGCAGTACTTC. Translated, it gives CSVRGVGRGQGIYEQYF.

The CDR3 protein is CASRDGELFF. The CDR3 DNA is TGTGCCAGCAGGGACGGGGAGCTGTTTTTT. V usage is TRBV6-2 or TRBV6-3 and J usage is TRBJ2-2; no clear D. The germline V and J ends were trimmed by 6 bases and 7 bases, with 3 bases remaining between them. This CDR3 comprises 10 residues. CDR1 MNHEY and CDR2 SVGEGT come from the germline V gene.

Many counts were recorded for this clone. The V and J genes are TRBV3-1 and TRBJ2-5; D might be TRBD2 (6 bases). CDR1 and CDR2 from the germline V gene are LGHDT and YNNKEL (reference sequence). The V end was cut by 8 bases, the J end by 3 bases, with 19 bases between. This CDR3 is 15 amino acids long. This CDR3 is CASARRDPGKETQYF. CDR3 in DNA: TGTGCCAGCGCCCGGCGGGATCCTGGGAAAGAGACCCAGTACTTC.

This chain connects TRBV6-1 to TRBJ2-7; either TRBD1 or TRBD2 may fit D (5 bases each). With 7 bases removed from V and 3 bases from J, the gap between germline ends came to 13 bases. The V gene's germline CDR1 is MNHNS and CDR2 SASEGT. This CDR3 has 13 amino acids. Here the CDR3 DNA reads TGTGCCAGCACCCCGGGGACCCGCTACGAGCAGTACTTC. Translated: CASTPGTRYEQYF.

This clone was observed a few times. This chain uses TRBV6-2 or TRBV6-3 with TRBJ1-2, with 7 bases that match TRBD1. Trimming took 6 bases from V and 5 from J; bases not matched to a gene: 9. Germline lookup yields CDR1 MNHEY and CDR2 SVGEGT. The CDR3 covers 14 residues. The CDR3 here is CASSQGTAKYGYTF. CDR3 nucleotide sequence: TGTGCCAGCAGCCAAGGGACAGCAAAATATGGCTACACCTTC.

CDR3 protein: CASSLGLTSTDTQYF. The DNA of the CDR3 is TGTGCCAGCAGCCTGGGACTCACTAGCACAGATACGCAGTATTTT. V is TRBV12-3 or TRBV12-4 and J is TRBJ2-3, with a weak D call TRBD2 (6 bases). V was shortened by 6 bases and J by 0 bases, with 13 bases between the two germline ends. This CDR3 is 15 amino acids long.